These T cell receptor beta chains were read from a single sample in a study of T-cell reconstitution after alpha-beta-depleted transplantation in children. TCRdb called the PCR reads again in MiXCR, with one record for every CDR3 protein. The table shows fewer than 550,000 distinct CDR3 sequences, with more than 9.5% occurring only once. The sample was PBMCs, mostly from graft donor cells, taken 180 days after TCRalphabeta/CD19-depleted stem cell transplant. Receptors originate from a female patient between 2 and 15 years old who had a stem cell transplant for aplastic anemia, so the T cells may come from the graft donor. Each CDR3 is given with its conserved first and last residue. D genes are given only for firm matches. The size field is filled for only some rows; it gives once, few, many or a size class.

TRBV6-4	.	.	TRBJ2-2	CASSPNSGLATYNTGELFF	TGTGCCAGCAGTCCGAACTCGGGGCTAGCGACGTACAACACCGGGGAGCTGTTTTTT
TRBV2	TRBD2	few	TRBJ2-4	CASSFSSGRDIQYF	TGTGCCAGCAGTTTCTCTAGCGGGAGAGACATTCAGTACTTC
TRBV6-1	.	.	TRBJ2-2	CASTAETWGELFF	TGTGCCAGCACTGCCGAGACTTGGGGGGAGCTGTTTTTT
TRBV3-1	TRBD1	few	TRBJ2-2	CASSPSPGQGVPRNTGELFF	TGTGCCAGCAGCCCAAGTCCGGGACAGGGGGTGCCCCGAAACACCGGGGAGCTGTTTTTT
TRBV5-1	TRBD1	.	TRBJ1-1	CASSYRTGVNTEAFF	TGCGCCAGCAGCTATCGGACAGGTGTGAACACTGAAGCTTTCTTT
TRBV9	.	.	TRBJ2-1	CASSVAGWGSYNEQFF	TGTGCCAGCAGCGTAGCCGGCTGGGGGTCCTACAATGAGCAGTTCTTC
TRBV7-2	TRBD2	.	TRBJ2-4	CASRTVGLAGAQNIQYF	TGTGCCAGCAGGACCGTGGGACTAGCGGGCGCGCAAAACATTCAGTACTTC
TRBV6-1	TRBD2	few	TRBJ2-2	CASSERLAGVENTGELFF	TGTGCCAGCAGTGAAAGACTAGCGGGAGTCGAGAACACCGGGGAGCTGTTTTTT
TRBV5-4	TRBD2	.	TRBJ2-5	CASSAALAGVETQYF	TGTGCCAGCAGCGCCGCACTAGCGGGAGTAGAGACCCAGTACTTC
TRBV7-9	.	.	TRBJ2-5	CASSLVVLGETHYF	TGTGCCAGCAGCTTAGTTGTGTTAGGAGAGACCCATTACTTC
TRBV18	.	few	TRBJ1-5	CASSPQYGNQPQHF	TGTGCCAGCTCACCACAGTACGGCAATCAGCCCCAGCATTTT
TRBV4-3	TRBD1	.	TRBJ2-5	CASSPGQAGGETQYF	TGCGCCAGCAGCCCGGGACAGGCGGGTGGAGAGACCCAGTACTTC
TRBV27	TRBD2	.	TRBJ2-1	CASSAIGLAGYNEQFF	TGTGCCAGCAGCGCCATCGGACTAGCGGGTTACAATGAGCAGTTCTTC
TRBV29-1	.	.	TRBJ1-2	CSVPQNNYGYTF	TGCAGCGTGCCTCAGAATAACTATGGCTACACCTTC
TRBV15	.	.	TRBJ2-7	CATSRDGSGEQYF	TGTGCCACCAGCAGAGACGGCTCCGGCGAGCAGTACTTC
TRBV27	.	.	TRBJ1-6	CASGLRYSPLHF	TGTGCCAGCGGGCTTAGGTACTCACCCCTCCACTTT
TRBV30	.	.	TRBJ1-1	CASPTLGGTEAFF	TGTGCCTCCCCGACCTTGGGGGGGACTGAAGCTTTCTTT
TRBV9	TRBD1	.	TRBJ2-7	CASSIGQGKSYEQYF	TGTGCCAGCAGCATCGGACAGGGAAAGTCCTACGAGCAGTACTTC
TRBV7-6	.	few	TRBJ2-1	CASSFSKSEQFF	TGTGCCAGCAGCTTCTCTAAGTCTGAGCAGTTCTTC
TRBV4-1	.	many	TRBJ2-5	CASSHPAGETGEETQYF	TGCGCCAGCAGCCATCCCGCGGGGGAGACAGGGGAAGAGACCCAGTACTTC
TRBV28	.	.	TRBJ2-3	CASSPPRFTDTQYF	TGTGCCAGCAGTCCCCCGCGGTTCACAGATACGCAGTATTTT
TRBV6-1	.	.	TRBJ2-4	CASSEWGKNIQYF	TGTGCCAGCAGTGAGTGGGGGAAAAACATTCAGTACTTC
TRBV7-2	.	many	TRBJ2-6	CASSLISGANVLTF	TGTGCCAGCAGCCTGATCTCTGGGGCCAACGTCCTGACTTTC
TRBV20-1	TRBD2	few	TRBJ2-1	CSAAGGFNEQFF	TGCAGTGCAGCGGGAGGGTTCAATGAGCAGTTCTTC
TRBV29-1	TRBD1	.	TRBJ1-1	CSVAMIPRQGLNTEAFF	TGCAGCGTTGCTATGATCCCCCGACAGGGTCTGAACACTGAAGCTTTCTTT
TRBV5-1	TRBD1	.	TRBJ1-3	CASSPGQGSGNTIYF	TGCGCCAGCAGCCCGGGACAGGGCTCTGGAAACACCATATATTTT
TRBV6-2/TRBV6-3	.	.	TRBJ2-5	CASSYSRQTYQETQYF	TGTGCCAGCAGTTACTCGCGACAGACGTACCAAGAGACCCAGTACTTC
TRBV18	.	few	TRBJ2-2	CASSPPSEAGSGELFF	TGTGCCAGCTCACCACCTTCCGAGGCGGGTTCCGGGGAGCTGTTTTTT
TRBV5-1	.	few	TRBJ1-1	CASSLPRAAEAFF	TGCGCCAGCAGCTTGCCCAGGGCCGCTGAAGCTTTCTTT
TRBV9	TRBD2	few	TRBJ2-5	CASSVVASGMEETQYF	TGTGCCAGCAGCGTAGTGGCTAGCGGGATGGAAGAGACCCAGTACTTC
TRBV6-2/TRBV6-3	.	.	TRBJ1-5	CASRWAGHNQPQHF	TGTGCCAGCAGGTGGGCAGGGCATAATCAGCCCCAGCATTTT
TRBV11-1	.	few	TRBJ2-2	CASSSRVRQTTNTGELFF	TGTGCCAGCAGCTCTCGAGTACGACAGACTACGAACACCGGGGAGCTGTTTTTT
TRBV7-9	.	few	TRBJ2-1	CASSLGPGNGLNEQFF	TGTGCCAGCAGCTTAGGACCAGGGAATGGCCTGAATGAGCAGTTCTTC